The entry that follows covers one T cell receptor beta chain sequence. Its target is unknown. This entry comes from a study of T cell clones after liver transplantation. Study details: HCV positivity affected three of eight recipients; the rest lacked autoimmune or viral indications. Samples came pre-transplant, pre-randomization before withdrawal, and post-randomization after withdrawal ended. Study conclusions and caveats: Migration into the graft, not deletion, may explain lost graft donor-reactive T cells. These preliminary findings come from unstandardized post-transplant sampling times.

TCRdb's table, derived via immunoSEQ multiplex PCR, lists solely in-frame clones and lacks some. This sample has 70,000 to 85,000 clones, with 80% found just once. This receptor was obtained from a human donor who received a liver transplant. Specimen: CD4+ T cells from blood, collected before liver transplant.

CDR3 sequence (DNA): TGCGCCAGCAGCCAAGAGTGGACAGGGGACTCCTACGAGCAGTACTTC. It yields the protein CASSQEWTGDSYEQYF. This chain links TRBV4-1 with TRBJ2-7; TRBD1 aligns across 9 bases. The V segment lost 0 bases and the J segment 0 bases; nucleotides outside the gene matches: 3. Germline V lookup: CDR1 MGHRA, CDR2 YSYEKL. The CDR3 loop spans 16 amino acids.